These 10 T cell receptor beta chains share one sample of origin, sequenced in a study of untreated major depressive disorder. Whole-study findings and limits: Compared with controls, depressed patients showed more TRBV05-01 (Vbeta 5.1) usage in CD4+ T cells.

Clones were sequenced by immunoSEQ multiplex PCR, and TCRdb holds only the in-frame ones, with some missing. The sample consists of about 25,000 clones, roughly nine tenths of them appearing once. These receptors have no identified antigens. Input material: CD4+ T cells from PBMCs. Every receptor here comes from a woman in her twenties or thirties with major depressive disorder.

A single count supports this clone. The chain uses TRBV29-1 and TRBJ1-1; the D gene is possibly TRBD1 (6 bases). The CDR3 extends over 12 amino acids. Germline loops: CDR1 SQVTM, CDR2 ANQGSEA. The V end was cut by 6 bases, the J end by 7 bases, with 15 bases between. CDR3 sequence: CSVLQGHFEAFF. The CDR3, as DNA: TGCAGCGTCCTACAGGGCCACTTTGAAGCTTTCTTT.

The chain carries TRBV5-6 and TRBJ1-1; no firm D call. The V gene's germline CDR1 is SGHDT and CDR2 YYEEEE. CDR3 length equals 13 residues. V was pared by 3 bases and J by 0 bases, with 6 bases between. CDR3 region: CASSSNMNTEAFF. CDR3 bases: TGTGCCAGCAGCTCAAACATGAACACTGAAGCTTTCTTT.

V is TRBV5-4 and J is TRBJ1-2; 8 bases agree with TRBD1. After removal of 0 bases from V and 6 bases from J, the junction contained 7 bases not matched to a gene. The CDR3 is made up of 15 amino acids. Germline values: CDR1 SGHNT, CDR2 YYREEE (reference sequence). CDR3 in amino acids: CASSLAGRGLDGYTF. CDR3 bases: TGTGCCAGCAGCTTGGCCGGCAGGGGGCTGGATGGCTACACCTTC.

This chain uses TRBV27 with TRBJ2-2, with a possible D match to TRBD2 (6 bases). CDR1 is MNHEY and CDR2 is SMNVEV in the germline V gene (reference sequence). The CDR3 runs to 17 residues. V dropped 6 bases and J dropped 0 bases, with 17 bases sitting between them. This CDR3 is CASRKNGGGANTGELFF. CDR3 sequence (DNA): TGTGCCAGCAGAAAAAACGGTGGCGGGGCGAACACCGGGGAGCTGTTTTTT.

Here the CDR3 DNA reads TGTGCCAGCAGCTGGGGGACAGGGGCGGGGAATTCACCCCTCCACTTT. Its protein is CASSWGTGAGNSPLHF. J is TRBJ1-6 and V is TRBV5-6; TRBD1 agrees at 10 bases. The CDR3 is 16 residues long. Germline CDR1 is SGHDT and CDR2 is YYEEEE. J gave up 7 bases and V 3 bases, and 7 bases lay outside the gene matches.

The chain joins TRBV28 to TRBJ2-6, with D hard to call. CDR3 size: 16 residues. CDR1 is MDHEN and CDR2 is SYDVKM in the germline V gene. V was cut by 7 bases and J by 0 bases, with 13 bases left in between. Here the CDR3 reads CASTADGDSGANVLTF. In DNA form, the CDR3 reads TGTGCCAGCACCGCGGACGGAGACTCTGGGGCCAACGTCCTGACTTTC.

The gene calls are TRBV12-5 and TRBJ2-2, with a possible D match to TRBD2 (6 bases). This CDR3 is 16 amino acids long. Germline CDR1 LGHNT, CDR2 FRNRAP. Between the trimmed V and J ends, which lost 0 bases and 3 bases, there was a span of 11 bases. The chain's CDR3 is CASGLVPRGDTGELFF. The CDR3 DNA follows: TGTGCTAGTGGTTTGGTACCGCGCGGGGACACCGGGGAGCTGTTTTTT.

Details on this clone: One junction end does not reproduce the germline sequence, and a read error may be involved. The genes are TRBV7-7 and TRBJ2-2; tentatively, D is TRBD2 (6 bases). This CDR3 contains 15 residues. In germline, CDR1 is SSHAT, CDR2 FNYEAQ (reference sequence). As DNA, the CDR3 is TGTGCTAGCAGTAATCTCCCCGGGAGCAACGGGGAGCTGTTTTTT. Encoded protein: CASSNLPGSNGELFF. Together with reference TRBV7-7 and TRBJ2-2, the CDR3 gives the full variable domain: GAGVSQSPRYKVTKRGQDVTLRCDPISSHATLYWYQQALGQGPEFLTYFNYEAQPDKSGLPSDRFSAERPEGSISTLTIQRTEQRDSAMYRCASSNLPGSNGELFFGEGSRLTVL.

This clone occurred once. The chain carries TRBV5-1 and TRBJ1-3; D possibly corresponds to TRBD1 (6 bases). The CDR3 extends over 16 amino acids. The V end was cut by 0 bases, the J end by 0 bases, with 10 bases between. In germline, CDR1 is SGHRS, CDR2 YFSETQ. The CDR3 reads CASSLDQGTSGNTIYF. CDR3 in DNA: TGCGCCAGCAGCTTGGATCAGGGGACCTCTGGAAACACCATATATTTT. The full variable domain, its missing parts supplied by reference TRBV5-1 and TRBJ1-3, is KAGVTQTPRYLIKTRGQQVTLSCSPISGHRSVSWYQQTPGQGLQFLFEYFSETQRNKGNFPGRFSGRQFSNSRSEMNVSTLELGDSALYLCASSLDQGTSGNTIYFGEGSWLTVV.

The V and J genes are TRBV6-1 and TRBJ2-1; D is ambiguous. V was pared by 2 bases and J by 10 bases, with 12 bases between. The CDR3 is 13 amino acids. CDR1 is MNHNS, CDR2 SASEGT, per germline. The DNA for the CDR3 is TGTGCCAGCAGTGAACGCTGGGCGCAAGAGCAGTTCTTC. This gives the protein CASSERWAQEQFF.